This TCR beta chain is drawn from a study of T cells in women clearing cervical HPV infection. In the study overall: Case blood drawn at lesion detection; control blood after infection cleared. Only a few women had HLA typing results available.

This CDR3 contains 13 residues. The V gene's germline CDR1 is SGHRS and CDR2 YFSETQ. The ends were cut back, 8 bases at V and 3 bases at J, with 14 bases in the middle. Profiled with immunoSEQ multiplex PCR; TCRdb holds only in-frame clones, not every one. Its listing shows more than 25,000 clones. Details on this clone: The read comes to an end 3 residues before the CDR3 does, leaving the germline J gene to fill in the end.

This rearrangement joins TRBV5-1 to TRBJ1-1; D possibly corresponds to TRBD1 (6 bases). The sequenced material came from blood buffy coat. This TCR was sampled from a woman aged 18 to 69 with a cervical HPV16 infection that either progressed to CIN3+ or cleared (not recorded which). This chain's CDR3 is CASTDRPHTEAFF. The CDR3 bases that were read are TGCGCCAGTACAGACAGGCCCCACACTGAA.